The 18 T cell receptor beta chains below come from one sample, sequenced in a study of blood T cell repertoires in COVID-19. Clones were read by immunoSEQ multiplex PCR, and TCRdb kept only the in-frame ones, dropping some. Found here are 95,000 to 150,000 clones, around 86% of them singletons; the top ten hold 20% to 30%. The sequencing input was peripheral blood. The receptors were gathered from an elderly woman with acute or convalescent COVID-19.

The V and J genes are TRBV4-3 and TRBJ1-2; 7 positions agree with TRBD1. CDR1 is LGHNA, CDR2 YSLEER, per germline. The CDR3 contains 14 residues. V lost 1 base and J lost 5; bases outside the gene matches: 4. The CDR3 spells CASSQVAGGYGYTF. CDR3 DNA: TGCGCCAGCAGCCAAGTTGCAGGGGGATATGGCTACACCTTC.

CDR3: CASSRGHGAMNTEAFF. As DNA, the CDR3 is TGTGCCAGCTCACGGGGACACGGGGCAATGAACACTGAAGCTTTCTTT. The chain uses TRBV18 and TRBJ1-1; a possible D gene is TRBD1 (6 bases). This CDR3 contains 16 residues. Germline values: CDR1 KGHSH, CDR2 LQKENI. V was shortened by 4 bases and J by 0 bases, with 15 bases between the two germline ends. The full variable domain, its missing parts supplied by reference TRBV18 and TRBJ1-1, is NAGVMQNPRHLVRRRGQEARLRCSPMKGHSHVYWYRQLPEEGLKFMVYLQKENIIDESGMPKERFSAEFPKEGPSILRIQQVVRGDSAAYFCASSRGHGAMNTEAFFGQGTRLTVV.

The V and J genes are TRBV9 and TRBJ1-6; D remains ambiguous. This CDR3 is built from 17 residues. V lost 0 bases and J 9 bases, leaving 19 bases between the germline ends. Germline V gene lookup returns CDR1 SGDLS and CDR2 YYNGEE. The CDR3, as DNA: TGTGCCAGCAGCGTAGGGAGGACGGGAAACCAAATTTCACCCCTCCACTTT. This sequence encodes CASSVGRTGNQISPLHF.

The rearrangement uses TRBV6-1 and TRBJ1-2; a possible D gene is TRBD1 (5 bases). The germline V gene encodes CDR1 MNHNS and CDR2 SASEGT. There are 13 residues in the CDR3. The germline V and J ends were trimmed by 3 bases and 5 bases, with 10 bases remaining between them. CDR3 region: CASSETAGYGYTF. The CDR3 region has the DNA TGTGCCAGCAGTGAGACAGCGGGATATGGCTACACCTTC.

The CDR3 DNA sequence: TGTGCCAGCAGCTCACAACATGCGGGAGCTTTCTTT. Its translation: CASSSQHAGAFF. The chain recombines TRBV11-2 with TRBJ1-1; no firm D call. Germline assignment: CDR1 SGHAT and CDR2 FQNNGV. V shed 4 bases and J shed 10 bases, with 13 bases lying between them. This CDR3 spans 12 amino acids. Looking up the rest from reference TRBV11-2 and TRBJ1-1 gives the full variable domain: EAGVAQSPRYKIIEKRQSVAFWCNPISGHATLYWYQQILGQGPKLLIQFQNNGVVDDSQLPKDRFSAERLKGVDSTLKIQPAKLEDSAVYLCASSSQHAGAFFGQGTRLTVV.

V usage is TRBV11-1 and J usage is TRBJ1-6; TRBD1 is a possible D gene (5 bases). Germline V gives CDR1 SGHAT, CDR2 FQDESV (reference sequence). V was pared by 1 base and J by 10 bases, with 8 bases between. CDR3 length: 13 amino acids. The CDR3 loop is CASSLGGRSPLHF. CDR3 nucleotides: TGTGCCAGCAGCTTAGGGGGCCGCTCACCCCTCCACTTT.

V gene TRBV18 combines with J gene TRBJ2-5, with 7 bases fitting TRBD1. This CDR3 is 14 amino acids long. Unmatched junction bases numbered 4, after V lost 2 bases and J lost 4 bases. The germline gives CDR1 KGHSH, CDR2 LQKENI. CDR3 residues: CASSPGTAGETQYF. CDR3 DNA: TGTGCCAGCTCACCAGGGACAGCTGGAGAGACCCAGTACTTC.

The rearrangement joins TRBV18 to TRBJ1-1; D remains unclear. V lost 6 bases to trimming and J lost 10 bases, with 12 bases between them. The CDR3 totals 11 residues. CDR1 is KGHSH and CDR2 is LQKENI in the germline V gene. DNA for the CDR3: TGTGCCAGCTCCGAGAGGGTATCAGCTTTCTTT. Encoded protein: CASSERVSAFF.

This clone was recorded a few times. This chain links TRBV2 with TRBJ1-6, with 8 bases lining up with TRBD1. Losses at the gene ends were 7 bases for V and 7 bases for J; bases not matched to a gene: 9. This CDR3 is built from 15 residues. Germline V gene sequence: CDR1 SNHLY, CDR2 FYNNEI. In DNA, the CDR3 is TGTGCCAGCACCGCGACAGGGGTGGGAAATTCACCCCTCCACTTT. Translation: CASTATGVGNSPLHF.

This clone was seen only a few times. The chain joins TRBV9 to TRBJ1-6, with D possibly TRBD1 on 6 matching bases. The germline gives CDR1 SGDLS, CDR2 YYNGEE. This CDR3 has 14 residues. The V end was cut by 7 bases, the J end by 10 bases, with 18 bases between. The CDR3 nucleotides read TGTGCCAGCGTCAGGGGAGAGTCAGGATCACCCCTCCACTTT. This gives the protein CASVRGESGSPLHF.

The rearrangement uses TRBV7-2 and TRBJ2-7, with unresolved D. In germline, CDR1 is SGHTA, CDR2 FQGNSA. This CDR3 has 13 amino acids. The V gene lost 1 base and the J gene lost 6 bases, with 10 bases spanning the gap. CDR3: CASSLVRGSEQYV. The CDR3 bases are TGTGCCAGCAGCTTAGTGAGAGGATCCGAGCAGTACGTC.

The chain joins TRBV3-1 (or the pseudogene TRBV3-2) to TRBJ1-1; 12 bases match TRBD1. Germline CDR1 is LGHDT and CDR2 is YNNKEL (reference sequence). The CDR3 is 18 amino acids. The V gene end was trimmed by 2 bases and the J gene end by 1 base; junction bases not matched to a gene: 8. CDR3 sequence reads: CASSQYLGQGAQNTEAFF. As DNA, the CDR3 is TGTGCCAGCAGCCAATATTTGGGACAGGGGGCGCAGAACACTGAAGCTTTCTTT.

V usage is TRBV9 and J usage is TRBJ1-1; D remains unclear. V gave up 0 bases and J gave up 2 bases, with 11 bases separating them. The CDR3 is 15 residues long. In germline, CDR1 is SGDLS, CDR2 YYNGEE. CDR3 sequence: CASSVAERLNTEAFF. The CDR3 DNA is TGTGCCAGCAGCGTAGCTGAGCGCCTTAACACTGAAGCTTTCTTT. Full variable domain (remainder filled in from reference TRBV9 and TRBJ1-1): DSGVTQTPKHLITATGQRVTLRCSPRSGDLSVYWYQQSLDQGLQFLIQYYNGEERAKGNILERFSAQQFPDLHSELNLSSLELGDSALYFCASSVAERLNTEAFFGQGTRLTVV.

This clone was observed a handful of times. V usage is TRBV3-1 (or the pseudogene TRBV3-2) and J usage is TRBJ2-5; 7 positions agree with TRBD1. The germline CDR1 and CDR2 sequences are LGHDT and YNNKEL (reference sequence). The CDR3 has 14 residues. V lost 3 bases, J lost 5 bases, and 6 bases stayed unmatched. The CDR3 DNA sequence: TGTGCCAGCAGCCACGCACAGGGGCATGAGACCCAGTACTTC. Amino acids: CASSHAQGHETQYF.

CDR3 bases: TGTGCCAGTAGTATCCTTAGAGTCGGTAATCAGCCCCAGCATTTT. Translation: CASSILRVGNQPQHF. The chain has TRBV19 and TRBJ1-5; D unresolved. The CDR3 runs to 15 residues. V was cut by 3 bases and J by 4 bases, with 13 bases left in between. Germline CDR1 and CDR2: LNHDA and SQIVND (reference sequence).

This chain joins TRBV2 and TRBJ1-1; D call uncertain. This CDR3 comprises 13 residues. Germline lookup yields CDR1 SNHLY and CDR2 FYNNEI. V gave up 9 bases and J gave up 1 base, with 12 bases separating them. DNA for the CDR3: TGTGCCAGTGGGAGTGACCAGAACACTGAAGCTTTCTTT. It encodes CASGSDQNTEAFF.

The chain recombines TRBV2 with TRBJ1-1, with 7 positions matching TRBD1. V dropped 8 bases and J dropped 2; count of bases not matched to a gene: 8. Germline CDR1 and CDR2: SNHLY and FYNNEI. The length of the CDR3 is 14 residues. CDR3 amino acids: CASLLGTANTEAFF. The CDR3 bases are TGTGCCAGCCTCCTCGGGACAGCTAACACTGAAGCTTTCTTT.

The count of this clone is one. The chain has TRBV19 and TRBJ1-1; tentative D call: TRBD1 (5 bases). CDR1 LNHDA and CDR2 SQIVND come from the germline V gene (reference sequence). The CDR3 sequence is 13 residues long. The ends were cut back, 4 bases at V and 0 bases at J, with 6 bases in the middle. This CDR3 is CASSTTVNTEAFF. CDR3 bases: TGTGCCAGTAGTACGACAGTGAACACTGAAGCTTTCTTT. The variable domain in full, with the rest retrieved from reference TRBV19 and TRBJ1-1, is DGGITQSPKYLFRKEGQNVTLSCEQNLNHDAMYWYRQDPGQGLRLIYYSQIVNDFQKGDIAEGYSVSREKKESFPLTVTSAQKNPTAFYLCASSTTVNTEAFFGQGTRLTVV.